This T cell receptor (beta chain) was sequenced in a study of shared clonotypes between healthy human individuals. The naive CD8 population came from CD45RO-negative cells selected for CCR7, without terminally differentiated effector memory CD45RA+ cells. The table came from immunoSEQ multiplex PCR; TCRdb's copy has only in-frame clones and leaves some out. The sample carries about 2,200,000 clones, 85% to 95% recorded once. The sequence was obtained from a man aged 18 to 29 in good health. Some clones in this sample may be carry-over from other donors' samples. The sequencing sample was made of naive CD8+ T cells from PBMCs.

The CDR3: CASSLAGGWQETQYF. CDR3 bases: TGTGCCAGCAGCTTGGCCGGGGGGTGGCAAGAGACCCAGTACTTC. The chain is built from TRBV5-5 and TRBJ2-5; TRBD2 aligns across 7 bases. The germline V gene encodes CDR1 SGHKS and CDR2 YYEKEE (reference sequence). The V segment lost 0 bases and the J segment 2 bases; nucleotides outside the gene matches: 4. The length of the CDR3 is 15 residues. The full variable domain, its missing parts supplied by reference TRBV5-5 and TRBJ2-5, is DAGVTQSPTHLIKTRGQQVTLRCSPISGHKSVSWYQQVLGQGPQFIFQYYEKEERGRGNFPDRFSARQFPNYSSELNVNALLLGDSALYLCASSLAGGWQETQYFGPGTRLLVL.